This TCR beta chain emerged from a study of blood T cell repertoires in COVID-19. Study details: Collection of acute and convalescent COVID-19 samples took place in the United States, Italy and Spain. The analysed material was cDNA or gDNA that came from T cells, B-cell-depleted T cells, or PBMCs.

The germline V gene has CDR1 MNHNY and CDR2 SVGAGI (reference sequence). V was clipped by 5 bases and J by 9 bases; unmatched bases: 21. This CDR3 comprises 18 residues. Original analysis: The authors estimated nucleated cell counts from reference gene primer amplification. Produced via immunoSEQ multiplex PCR; TCRdb's table is partial and in-frame only. V, J and clone size are those of that table, while D and trimming were read from the DNA. Of about 51,000 clones in the sample, around 83% were seen once. The receptor was isolated from a man older than 75 with active COVID-19. The genes are TRBV6-6 and TRBJ1-3; TRBD1 matches at 8 bases. Specimen: peripheral blood. The CDR3 DNA sequence: TGTGCCAGCAGTCGGACCCCCCCTGGACAGGGAGGAAGCAGCACCATATATTTT. This sequence encodes CASSRTPPGQGGSSTIYF.